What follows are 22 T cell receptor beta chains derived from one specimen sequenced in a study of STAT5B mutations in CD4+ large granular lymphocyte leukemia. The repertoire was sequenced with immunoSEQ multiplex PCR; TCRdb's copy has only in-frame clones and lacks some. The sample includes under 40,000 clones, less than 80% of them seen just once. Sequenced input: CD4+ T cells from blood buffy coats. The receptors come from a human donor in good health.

The CDR3 region is CASSLGGADTQYF. DNA of the CDR3: TGTGCCAGCAGCTTAGGGGGGGCGGATACGCAGTATTTT. The chain combines TRBV11-3 with TRBJ2-3, with D perhaps TRBD1 or TRBD2 (6 bases each). CDR1 is SGHNT and CDR2 is YENEEA in the germline V gene. Trimming shortened V by 1 base and J by 6 bases, and 8 bases separated the two germline ends. The length of the CDR3 is 13 residues.

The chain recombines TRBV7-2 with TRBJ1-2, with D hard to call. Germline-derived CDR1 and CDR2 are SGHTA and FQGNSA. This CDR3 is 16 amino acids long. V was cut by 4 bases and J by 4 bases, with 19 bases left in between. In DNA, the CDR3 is TGTGCCAGCAGCTCTGCTCGGACGCCAAAGGCCTATGGCTACACCTTC. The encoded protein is CASSSARTPKAYGYTF. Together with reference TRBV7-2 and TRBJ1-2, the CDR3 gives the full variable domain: GAGVSQSPSNKVTEKGKDVELRCDPISGHTALYWYRQSLGQGLEFLIYFQGNSAPDKSGLPSDRFSAERTGGSVSTLTIQRTQQEDSAVYLCASSSARTPKAYGYTFGSGTRLTVV.

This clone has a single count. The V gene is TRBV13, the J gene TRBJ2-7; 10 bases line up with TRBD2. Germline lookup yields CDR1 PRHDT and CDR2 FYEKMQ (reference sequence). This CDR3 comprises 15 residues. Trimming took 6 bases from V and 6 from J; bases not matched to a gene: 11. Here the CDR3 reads CASSRERGLASEQYF. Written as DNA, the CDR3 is TGTGCCAGCAGTAGGGAGAGGGGACTAGCGAGCGAGCAGTACTTC.

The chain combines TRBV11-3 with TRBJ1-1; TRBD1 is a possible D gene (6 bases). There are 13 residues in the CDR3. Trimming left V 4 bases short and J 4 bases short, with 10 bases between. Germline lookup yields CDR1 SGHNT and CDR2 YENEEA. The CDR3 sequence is CASSSQGGTEAFF. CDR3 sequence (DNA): TGTGCCAGCAGCTCCCAAGGGGGCACTGAAGCTTTCTTT.

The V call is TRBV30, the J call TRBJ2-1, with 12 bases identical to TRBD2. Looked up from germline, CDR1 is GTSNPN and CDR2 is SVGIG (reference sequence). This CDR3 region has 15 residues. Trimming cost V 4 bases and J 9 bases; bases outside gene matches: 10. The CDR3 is CAWKKTLAGGFEQFF. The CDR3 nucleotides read TGTGCCTGGAAGAAAACGCTAGCGGGAGGGTTTGAGCAGTTCTTC.

This chain's CDR3 is CASSRTSGGAADTQYF. The CDR3 DNA sequence: TGTGCCAGCAGCCGGACTAGCGGGGGGGCTGCAGATACGCAGTATTTT. The genes are TRBV7-2 and TRBJ2-3; 15 bases are shared with TRBD2. With V trimmed by 5 bases and J by 4 bases, 4 bases remained unmatched. The CDR3 is 16 amino acids. CDR1 and CDR2 from the germline V gene are SGHTA and FQGNSA. Full variable domain (missing parts from reference TRBV7-2 and TRBJ2-3): GAGVSQSPSNKVTEKGKDVELRCDPISGHTALYWYRQSLGQGLEFLIYFQGNSAPDKSGLPSDRFSAERTGGSVSTLTIQRTQQEDSAVYLCASSRTSGGAADTQYFGPGTRLTVL.

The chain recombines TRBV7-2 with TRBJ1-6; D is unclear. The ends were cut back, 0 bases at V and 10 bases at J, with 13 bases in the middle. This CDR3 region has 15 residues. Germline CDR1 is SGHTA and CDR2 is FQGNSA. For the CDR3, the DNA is TGTGCCAGCAGCTTAGCGGCGATGGGTTACTCACCCCTCCACTTT. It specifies CASSLAAMGYSPLHF. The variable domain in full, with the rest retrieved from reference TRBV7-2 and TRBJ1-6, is GAGVSQSPSNKVTEKGKDVELRCDPISGHTALYWYRQSLGQGLEFLIYFQGNSAPDKSGLPSDRFSAERTGGSVSTLTIQRTQQEDSAVYLCASSLAAMGYSPLHFGNGTRLTVT.

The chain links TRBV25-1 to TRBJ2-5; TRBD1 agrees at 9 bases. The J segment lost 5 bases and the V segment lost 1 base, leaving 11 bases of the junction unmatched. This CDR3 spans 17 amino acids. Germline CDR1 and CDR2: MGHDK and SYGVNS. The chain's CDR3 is CASSESLSYRGRETQYF. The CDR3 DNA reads TGTGCCAGCAGTGAATCTTTATCATACAGGGGGCGGGAGACCCAGTACTTC.

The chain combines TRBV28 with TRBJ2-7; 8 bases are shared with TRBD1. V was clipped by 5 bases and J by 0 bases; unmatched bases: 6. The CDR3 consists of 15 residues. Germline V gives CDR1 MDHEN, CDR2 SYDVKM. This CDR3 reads CASSPQGVTSYEQYF. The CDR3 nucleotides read TGTGCCAGCAGTCCACAGGGGGTGACCTCCTACGAGCAGTACTTC. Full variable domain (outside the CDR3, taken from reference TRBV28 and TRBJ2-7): DVKVTQSSRYLVKRTGEKVFLECVQDMDHENMFWYRQDPGLGLRLIYFSYDVKMKEKGDIPEGYSVSREKKERFSLILESASTNQTSMYLCASSPQGVTSYEQYFGPGTRLTVT.

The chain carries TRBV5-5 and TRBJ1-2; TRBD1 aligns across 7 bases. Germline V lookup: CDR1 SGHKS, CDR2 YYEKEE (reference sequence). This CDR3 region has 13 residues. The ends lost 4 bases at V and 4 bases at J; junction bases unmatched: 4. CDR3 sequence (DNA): TGTGCCAGCAGCAGGGGGGACAGCTATGGCTACACCTTC. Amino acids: CASSRGDSYGYTF.

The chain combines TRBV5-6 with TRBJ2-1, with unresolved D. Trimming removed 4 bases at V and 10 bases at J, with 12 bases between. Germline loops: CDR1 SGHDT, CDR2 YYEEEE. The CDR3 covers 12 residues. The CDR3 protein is CASSLAIREQFF. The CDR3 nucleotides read TGTGCCAGCAGCCTCGCGATACGGGAGCAGTTCTTC.

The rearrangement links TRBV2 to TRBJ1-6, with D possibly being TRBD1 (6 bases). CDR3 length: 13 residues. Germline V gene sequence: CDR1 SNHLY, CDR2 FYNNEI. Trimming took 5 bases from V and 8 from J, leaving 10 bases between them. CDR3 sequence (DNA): TGTGCCAGCAGTTTCTCAGGGGATTCACCCCTCCACTTT. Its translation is CASSFSGDSPLHF. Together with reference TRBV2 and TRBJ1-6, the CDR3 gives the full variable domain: EPEVTQTPSHQVTQMGQEVILRCVPISNHLYFYWYRQILGQKVEFLVSFYNNEISEKSEIFDDQFSVERPDGSNFTLKIRSTKLEDSAMYFCASSFSGDSPLHFGNGTRLTVT.

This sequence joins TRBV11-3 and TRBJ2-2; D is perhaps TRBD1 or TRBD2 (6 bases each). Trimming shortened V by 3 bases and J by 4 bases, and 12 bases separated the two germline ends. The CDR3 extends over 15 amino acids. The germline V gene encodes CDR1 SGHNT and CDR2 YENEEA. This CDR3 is CASSFRGQGTGELFF. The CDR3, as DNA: TGTGCCAGCAGCTTCCGGGGGCAGGGCACCGGGGAGCTGTTTTTT.

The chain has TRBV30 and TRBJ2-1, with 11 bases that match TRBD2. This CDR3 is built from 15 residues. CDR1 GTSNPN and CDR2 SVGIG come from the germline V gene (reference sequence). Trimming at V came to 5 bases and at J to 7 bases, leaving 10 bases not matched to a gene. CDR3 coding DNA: TGTGCCTGGGGTACTAGCGGGAGAGCGAGGAATGAGCAGTTCTTC. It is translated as CAWGTSGRARNEQFF. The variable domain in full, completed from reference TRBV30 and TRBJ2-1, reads SQTIHQWPATLVQPVGSPLSLECTVEGTSNPNLYWYRQAAGRGLQLLFYSVGIGQISSEVPQNLSASRPQDRQFILSSKKLLLSDSGFYLCAWGTSGRARNEQFFGPGTRLTVL.

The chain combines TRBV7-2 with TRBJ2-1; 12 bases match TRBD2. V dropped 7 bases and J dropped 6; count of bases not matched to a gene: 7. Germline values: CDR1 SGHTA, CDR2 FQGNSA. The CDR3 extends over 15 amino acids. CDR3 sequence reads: CASKTSGGTFNEQFF. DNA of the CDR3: TGTGCCAGCAAGACTAGCGGGGGAACCTTCAATGAGCAGTTCTTC. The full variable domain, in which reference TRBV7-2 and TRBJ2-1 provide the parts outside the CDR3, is GAGVSQSPSNKVTEKGKDVELRCDPISGHTALYWYRQSLGQGLEFLIYFQGNSAPDKSGLPSDRFSAERTGGSVSTLTIQRTQQEDSAVYLCASKTSGGTFNEQFFGPGTRLTVL.

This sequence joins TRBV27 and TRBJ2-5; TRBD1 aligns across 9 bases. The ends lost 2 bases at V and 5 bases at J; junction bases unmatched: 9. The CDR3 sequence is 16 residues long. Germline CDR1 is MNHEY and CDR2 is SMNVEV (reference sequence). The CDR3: CASSLLGQGRQETQYF. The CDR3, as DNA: TGTGCCAGCAGTTTACTAGGACAGGGGAGACAGGAGACCCAGTACTTC.

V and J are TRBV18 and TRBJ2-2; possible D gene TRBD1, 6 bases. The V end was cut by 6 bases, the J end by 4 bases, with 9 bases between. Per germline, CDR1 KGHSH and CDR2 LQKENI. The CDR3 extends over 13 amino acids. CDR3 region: CASSPDSTGELFF. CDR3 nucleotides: TGTGCCAGCTCCCCGGACAGCACCGGGGAGCTGTTTTTT.

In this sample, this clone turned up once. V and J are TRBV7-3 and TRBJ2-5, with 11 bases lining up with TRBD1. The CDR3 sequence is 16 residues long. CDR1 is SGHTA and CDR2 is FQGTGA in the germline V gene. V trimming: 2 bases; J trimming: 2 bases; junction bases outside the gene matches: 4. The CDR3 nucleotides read TGTGCCAGCAGCTTAGGGACAGGGGGAGGGCAAGAGACCCAGTACTTC. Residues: CASSLGTGGGQETQYF.

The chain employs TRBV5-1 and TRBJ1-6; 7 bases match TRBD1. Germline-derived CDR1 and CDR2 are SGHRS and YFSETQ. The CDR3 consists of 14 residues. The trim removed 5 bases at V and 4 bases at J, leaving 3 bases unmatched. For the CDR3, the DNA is TGCGCCAGCAGTCAGGGGGGGTATAATTCACCCCTCCACTTT. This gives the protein CASSQGGYNSPLHF. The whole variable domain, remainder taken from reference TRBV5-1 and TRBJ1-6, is KAGVTQTPRYLIKTRGQQVTLSCSPISGHRSVSWYQQTPGQGLQFLFEYFSETQRNKGNFPGRFSGRQFSNSRSEMNVSTLELGDSALYLCASSQGGYNSPLHFGNGTRLTVT.

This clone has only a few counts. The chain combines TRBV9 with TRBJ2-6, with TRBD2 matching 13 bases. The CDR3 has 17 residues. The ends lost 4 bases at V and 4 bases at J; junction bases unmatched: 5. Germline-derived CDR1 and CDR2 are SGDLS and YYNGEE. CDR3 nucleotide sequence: TGTGCCAGCAGCTACGGACTAGCGGGAGACGGGGCCAACGTCCTGACTTTC. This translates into CASSYGLAGDGANVLTF.

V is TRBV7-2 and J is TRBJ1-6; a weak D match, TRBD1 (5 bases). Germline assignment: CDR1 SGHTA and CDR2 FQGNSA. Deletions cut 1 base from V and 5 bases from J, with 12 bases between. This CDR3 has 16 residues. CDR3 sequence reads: CASSLGGFFNNSPLHF. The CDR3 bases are TGTGCCAGCAGCTTAGGGGGGTTCTTTAATAATTCACCCCTCCACTTT.

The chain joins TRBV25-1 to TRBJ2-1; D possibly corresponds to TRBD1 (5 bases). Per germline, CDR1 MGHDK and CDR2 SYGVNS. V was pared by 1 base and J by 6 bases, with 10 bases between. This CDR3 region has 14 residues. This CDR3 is CASSESTGVNEQFF. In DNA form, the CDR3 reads TGTGCCAGCAGTGAATCCACAGGTGTCAATGAGCAGTTCTTC.